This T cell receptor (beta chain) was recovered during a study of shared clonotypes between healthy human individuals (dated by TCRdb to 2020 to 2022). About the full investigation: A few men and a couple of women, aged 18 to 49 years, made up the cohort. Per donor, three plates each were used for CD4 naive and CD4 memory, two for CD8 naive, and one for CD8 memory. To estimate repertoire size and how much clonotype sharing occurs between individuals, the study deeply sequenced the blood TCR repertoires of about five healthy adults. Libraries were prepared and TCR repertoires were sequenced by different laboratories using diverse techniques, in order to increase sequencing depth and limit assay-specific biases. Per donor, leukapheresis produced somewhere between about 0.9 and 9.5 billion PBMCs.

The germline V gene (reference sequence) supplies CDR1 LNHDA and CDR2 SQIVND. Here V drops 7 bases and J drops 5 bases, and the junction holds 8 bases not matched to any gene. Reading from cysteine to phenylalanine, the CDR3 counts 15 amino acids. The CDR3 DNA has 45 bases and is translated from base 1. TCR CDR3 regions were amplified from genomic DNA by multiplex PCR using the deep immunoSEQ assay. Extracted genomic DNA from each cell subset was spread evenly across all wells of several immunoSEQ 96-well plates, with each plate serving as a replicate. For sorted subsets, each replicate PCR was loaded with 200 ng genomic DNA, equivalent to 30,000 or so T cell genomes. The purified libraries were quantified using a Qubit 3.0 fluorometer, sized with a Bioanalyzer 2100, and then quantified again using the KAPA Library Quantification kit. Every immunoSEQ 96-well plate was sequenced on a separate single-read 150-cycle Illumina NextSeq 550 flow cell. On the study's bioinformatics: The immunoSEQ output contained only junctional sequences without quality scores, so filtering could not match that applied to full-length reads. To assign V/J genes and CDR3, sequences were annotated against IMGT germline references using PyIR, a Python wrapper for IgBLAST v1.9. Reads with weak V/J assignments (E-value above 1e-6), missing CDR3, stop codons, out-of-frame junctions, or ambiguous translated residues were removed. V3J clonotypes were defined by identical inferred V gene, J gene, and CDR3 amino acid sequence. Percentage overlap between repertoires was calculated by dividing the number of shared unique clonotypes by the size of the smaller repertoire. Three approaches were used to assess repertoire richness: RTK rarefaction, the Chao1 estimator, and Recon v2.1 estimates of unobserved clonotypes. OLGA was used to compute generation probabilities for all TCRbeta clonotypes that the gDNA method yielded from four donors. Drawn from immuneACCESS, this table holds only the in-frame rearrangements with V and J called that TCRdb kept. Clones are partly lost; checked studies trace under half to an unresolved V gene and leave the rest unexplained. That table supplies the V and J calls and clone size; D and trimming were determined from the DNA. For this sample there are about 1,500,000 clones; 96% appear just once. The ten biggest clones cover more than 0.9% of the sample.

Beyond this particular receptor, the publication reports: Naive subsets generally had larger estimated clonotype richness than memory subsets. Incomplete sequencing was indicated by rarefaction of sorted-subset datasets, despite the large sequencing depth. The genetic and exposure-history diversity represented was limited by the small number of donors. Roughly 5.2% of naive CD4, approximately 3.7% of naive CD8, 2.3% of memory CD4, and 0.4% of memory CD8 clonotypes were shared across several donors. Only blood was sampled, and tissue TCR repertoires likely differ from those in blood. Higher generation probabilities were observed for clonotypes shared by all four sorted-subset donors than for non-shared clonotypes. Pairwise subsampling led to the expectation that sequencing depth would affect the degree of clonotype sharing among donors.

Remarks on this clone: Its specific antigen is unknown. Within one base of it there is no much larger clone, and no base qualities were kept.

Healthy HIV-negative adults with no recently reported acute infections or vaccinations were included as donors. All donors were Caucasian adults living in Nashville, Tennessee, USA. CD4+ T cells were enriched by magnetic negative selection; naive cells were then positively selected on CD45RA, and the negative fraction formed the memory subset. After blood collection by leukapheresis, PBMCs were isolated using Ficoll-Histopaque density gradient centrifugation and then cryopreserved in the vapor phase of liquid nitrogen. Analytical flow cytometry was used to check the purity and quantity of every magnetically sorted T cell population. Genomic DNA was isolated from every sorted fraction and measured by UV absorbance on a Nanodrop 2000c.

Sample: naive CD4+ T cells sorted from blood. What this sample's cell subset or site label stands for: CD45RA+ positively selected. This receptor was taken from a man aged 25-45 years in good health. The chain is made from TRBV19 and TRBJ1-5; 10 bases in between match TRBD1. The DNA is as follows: TGTGCCAGTACGACCCGGACAGGGGGTCATCAGCCCCAGCATTTT. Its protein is CASTTRTGGHQPQHF. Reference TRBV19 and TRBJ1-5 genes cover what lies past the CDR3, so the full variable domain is DGGITQSPKYLFRKEGQNVTLSCEQNLNHDAMYWYRQDPGQGLRLIYYSQIVNDFQKGDIAEGYSVSREKKESFPLTVTSAQKNPTAFYLCASTTRTGGHQPQHFGDGTRLSIL.